This T cell receptor (beta chain) was identified in a study of T cells in Graves' hyperthyroidism and ophthalmopathy. Study background: The blood sample was taken at first diagnosis, before treatment began.

TCR beta CDR3 regions were amplified from RNA. The HTBI primer set served for first-round RT-PCR of the TCR CDR3. TCRdb re-called the multiplex PCR reads with MiXCR, one entry per CDR3 protein. Here the sample spans under 250,000 distinct CDR3 sequences, approximately 23% being singletons. V lost 3 bases and J lost 1; bases outside the gene matches: 11. Germline V lookup: CDR1 DFQATT, CDR2 SNEGSKA (reference sequence). The CDR3 is made up of 16 amino acids. Study findings and constraints: Onset of ophthalmopathy came a median roughly 6.9 months after the model predicted it. Stable hyperthyroidism was told apart from ophthalmopathy by a model built on 13 V-J features.

Points on this clonotype: As yet, its antigen is unknown.

This chain connects TRBV20-1 to TRBJ1-1, with TRBD1 matching 7 bases. The receptor was derived from a woman in her thirties or forties with Graves' ophthalmopathy. The specimen sequenced was blood. Here the CDR3 reads CSASSDPGQKNTEAFF. The CDR3 nucleotides are TGCAGTGCTAGTTCGGACCCGGGACAGAAGAACACTGAAGCTTTCTTT.